Listed below are T cell receptor beta chains from one sample, sequenced in a study of shared clonotypes between healthy human individuals. This table comes from immunoSEQ multiplex PCR, and its TCRdb copy is limited to in-frame clones, with some not included. The sample lists 300,000 to 350,000 clones, around 67% seen once, with about 10% in the top ten. Sample: memory CD4+ T cells sorted from blood. The receptors derive from a man aged 30 to 45 in good health. CDR3s include the opening cysteine and the closing phenylalanine or tryptophan. A D gene is named only where the DNA matches it firmly. Clone size appears in some rows only: once, few, many, or a class for an expanded clone.

cdr3_aa: CASSLMGGPSGEQFF
clone_size: few
d_call: TRBD2
v_call: TRBV5-1

cdr3_aa: CASSTASGSSDTQYF
clone_size: -
d_call: TRBD2
v_call: TRBV28

cdr3_aa: CASSGGSQLSTQYF
clone_size: -
d_call: TRBD2
v_call: TRBV5-1

cdr3_aa: CASSLPDTDTQYF
clone_size: -
d_call: -
v_call: TRBV5-1

cdr3_aa: CSVKGLAGPNEQFF
clone_size: -
d_call: TRBD2
v_call: TRBV29-1

cdr3_aa: CASSGGTYTDTQYF
clone_size: few
d_call: -
v_call: TRBV5-1

cdr3_aa: CASSGRTSGTEQFF
clone_size: -
d_call: TRBD2
v_call: TRBV5-1

cdr3_aa: CASASSVGVETQYF
clone_size: few
d_call: -
v_call: TRBV7-3

cdr3_aa: CASSWGLAGAGEQYF
clone_size: -
d_call: TRBD2
v_call: TRBV5-5

cdr3_aa: CASSSRGQNIQYF
clone_size: -
d_call: -
v_call: TRBV2

cdr3_aa: CASSLEWRAGGRELFF
clone_size: -
d_call: -
v_call: TRBV5-1

cdr3_aa: CASSPPFGQRRSYEQYF
clone_size: -
d_call: -
v_call: TRBV28

cdr3_aa: CASNSPSQGIREQYF
clone_size: once
d_call: -
v_call: TRBV28

cdr3_aa: CASSGDITDTQYF
clone_size: -
d_call: -
v_call: TRBV10-1

cdr3_aa: CASSISGTRDEQYF
clone_size: -
d_call: TRBD2
v_call: TRBV28

cdr3_aa: CASSLVRASEQFF
clone_size: -
d_call: -
v_call: TRBV28

cdr3_aa: CAIKIGPTGNEQFF
clone_size: -
d_call: -
v_call: TRBV10-3

cdr3_aa: CASSRNWDVRPGNEQFF
clone_size: -
d_call: -
v_call: TRBV7-2

cdr3_aa: CASSGRTSEQETQYF
clone_size: -
d_call: TRBD2
v_call: TRBV5-1

cdr3_aa: CASSYQGNLDNEQFF
clone_size: once
d_call: -
v_call: TRBV6-5

cdr3_aa: CASSPGDRGHTGELFF
clone_size: -
d_call: TRBD1
v_call: TRBV5-1

cdr3_aa: CASSLAVGGIYNEQFF
clone_size: -
d_call: -
v_call: TRBV7-8

cdr3_aa: CASSREQGWYNEQYF
clone_size: -
d_call: -
v_call: TRBV5-1

cdr3_aa: CASSRASGSTDTQYF
clone_size: -
d_call: -
v_call: TRBV4-1

cdr3_aa: CASSSSGGTSTDTQYF
clone_size: few
d_call: -
v_call: TRBV28

cdr3_aa: CASGTSGSTDTQYF
clone_size: -
d_call: -
v_call: TRBV19

cdr3_aa: CASSLAMDLSEAFF
clone_size: once
d_call: -
v_call: TRBV5-6

cdr3_aa: CATTKDREETQYF
clone_size: once
d_call: TRBD1
v_call: TRBV5-4

cdr3_aa: CASTGRGNTGELFF
clone_size: -
d_call: -
v_call: TRBV2

cdr3_aa: CASSEGSRSGELFF
clone_size: -
d_call: -
v_call: TRBV2

cdr3_aa: CASSLVGGGRGETQYF
clone_size: -
d_call: -
v_call: TRBV7-2

cdr3_aa: CASSFVLAGEGEQFF
clone_size: -
d_call: TRBD2
v_call: TRBV7-2

cdr3_aa: CAWSRRGRNNYGYTF
clone_size: -
d_call: -
v_call: TRBV30

cdr3_aa: CASSLVPSYNEQFF
clone_size: -
d_call: -
v_call: TRBV5-1

cdr3_aa: CAWSVQGLEPQHF
clone_size: many
d_call: TRBD1
v_call: TRBV30

cdr3_aa: CASSPLGGAYEQYF
clone_size: -
d_call: TRBD2
v_call: TRBV14

cdr3_aa: CASRTGTIPGEQYF
clone_size: -
d_call: -
v_call: TRBV2

cdr3_aa: CASSLRLAGGPRDTQYF
clone_size: -
d_call: TRBD2
v_call: TRBV18

cdr3_aa: CASSQEGAGRGASEQYF
clone_size: -
d_call: -
v_call: TRBV4-2

cdr3_aa: CASSRTVRSYEQYF
clone_size: -
d_call: -
v_call: TRBV7-9

cdr3_aa: CASSPDLGRNTEAFF
clone_size: -
d_call: -
v_call: TRBV7-3

cdr3_aa: CASSLSSNRNNEQFF
clone_size: few
d_call: -
v_call: TRBV7-2

cdr3_aa: CASKPAMGYEQYF
clone_size: -
d_call: -
v_call: TRBV19

cdr3_aa: CASSTEQAKNIQYF
clone_size: -
d_call: -
v_call: TRBV19

cdr3_aa: CSIWTSGRSYEQYF
clone_size: -
d_call: TRBD2
v_call: TRBV29-1